Below, 26 T cell receptor beta chains from the same sample are listed, as sequenced in a study of shared clonotypes between healthy human individuals. TCRdb keeps only in-frame clones here, not all; method: immunoSEQ multiplex PCR. The sample has roughly 2 million clones, roughly 96% seen once. The specimen sequenced was naive CD4+ T cells sorted from blood. Subset denoted: CD45RA+ positively selected. The source of these receptors is a man aged 18 to 35 in good health.

The J gene is TRBJ1-2, the V gene TRBV6-1, with D possibly matching TRBD1 (6 bases). The V gene lost 4 bases and the J gene lost 7 bases, with 13 bases spanning the gap. The germline gives CDR1 MNHNS, CDR2 SASEGT. The CDR3 contains 13 residues. CDR3 in amino acids: CASSAGTLLGYTF. The DNA of the CDR3 is TGTGCCAGCAGTGCTGGGACACTTCTTGGCTACACCTTC.

This sequence joins TRBV2 and TRBJ2-7; no firm D call. Germline loops: CDR1 SNHLY, CDR2 FYNNEI. This CDR3 region has 13 residues. V lost 6 bases, J lost 5 bases, and 14 bases lay in between. CDR3 protein: CASSQETIHEQYF. The CDR3 DNA is TGTGCCAGCAGCCAGGAGACAATACACGAGCAGTACTTC.

The J gene is TRBJ1-1, the V gene TRBV27; TRBD1 agrees at 8 bases. The V segment lost 6 bases and the J segment 8 bases; nucleotides outside the gene matches: 8. The CDR3 totals 13 residues. Germline values: CDR1 MNHEY, CDR2 SMNVEV (reference sequence). CDR3 loop: CASSPLGDREAFF. The CDR3 nucleotides are TGTGCCAGCAGCCCCCTGGGGGACAGGGAAGCTTTCTTT.

This clone occurred once. This sequence joins TRBV5-4 and TRBJ1-6; TRBD1 matches 8 bases. With V trimmed by 2 bases and J by 7 bases, 8 bases remained unmatched. Looked up from germline, CDR1 is SGHNT and CDR2 is YYREEE (reference sequence). The CDR3 runs 16 residues. The CDR3 sequence is CASSFGTQGGNSPLHF. As DNA, the CDR3 is TGTGCCAGCAGCTTTGGGACACAGGGGGGAAATTCACCCCTCCACTTT.

The rearrangement joins TRBV6-6 to TRBJ2-2, with unresolved D. Trimming took off 6 bases at V and 6 bases at J, with 14 bases between the two ends. This CDR3 spans 14 amino acids. Germline V CDR1 and CDR2: MNHNY, SVGAGI (reference sequence). CDR3 DNA: TGTGCCAGCAGCCTCGACACCGTGGCCGGGGAGCTGTTTTTT. Translating gives CASSLDTVAGELFF.

Notes on this clone: The identical CDR3 is also encoded by other nucleotide sequences in the sample. The chain employs TRBV5-1 and TRBJ2-2, with TRBD1 as a possible D gene (5 bases). In germline, CDR1 is SGHRS, CDR2 YFSETQ. The CDR3 is 13 residues long. The V gene lost 4 bases and the J gene lost 4 bases, with 8 bases spanning the gap. The CDR3 reads CASSVDSTGELFF. The CDR3 region has the DNA TGCGCCAGCAGCGTAGACAGCACCGGGGAGCTGTTTTTT.

The V and J genes are TRBV6-5 and TRBJ2-5, with TRBD1 identical over 8 bases. The CDR3 has 14 residues. Germline V lookup: CDR1 MNHEY, CDR2 SVGAGI. V dropped 6 bases and J dropped 5; count of bases not matched to a gene: 8. CDR3 protein: CASRSDRGRETQYF. The CDR3 DNA reads as TGTGCCAGCAGATCTGACAGGGGAAGGGAGACCCAGTACTTC.

This rearrangement joins TRBV4-2 to TRBJ2-1; the D gene is possibly TRBD2 (5 bases). Trimming shortened V by 4 bases and J by 0 bases, and 16 bases separated the two germline ends. Germline V CDR1 and CDR2: LGHNA, YNFKEQ. This CDR3 contains 17 residues. CDR3 nucleotide sequence: TGTGCCAGCAGCCCCCTTCGACCGGGGAGCTCCTACAATGAGCAGTTCTTC. This gives the protein CASSPLRPGSSYNEQFF.

The V gene is TRBV18, the J gene TRBJ1-5; D possibly corresponds to TRBD1 (5 bases). The CDR3 length is 14 residues. Trimming removed 3 bases at V and 6 bases at J, with 12 bases between. Germline CDR1 is KGHSH and CDR2 is LQKENI. The CDR3 protein is CASSPPGWRQPQHF. CDR3 sequence (DNA): TGTGCCAGCTCACCCCCAGGGTGGCGTCAGCCCCAGCATTTT.

The gene calls are TRBV6-5 and TRBJ2-7; weak D call: TRBD2 (6 bases). V lost 5 bases, J lost 5 bases, and 19 bases lay in between. The CDR3 has 15 residues. The germline gives CDR1 MNHEY, CDR2 SVGAGI. CDR3 DNA: TGTGCCAGCAGTCCAGGAGGGAATCTAATCCACGAGCAGTACTTC. Protein: CASSPGGNLIHEQYF.

The rearrangement joins TRBV7-2 to TRBJ2-7, with D tentatively TRBD2 (5 bases). The CDR3 sequence is 15 residues long. Trimming took off 1 base at V and 2 bases at J, with 12 bases between the two ends. Germline V gene data show CDR1 as SGHTA and CDR2 as FQGNSA. The CDR3 bases are TGTGCCAGCAGCTTAGATTTCAGCGGTCCCTACGAGCAGTACTTC. Amino acids: CASSLDFSGPYEQYF.

This clone was detected once. V usage is TRBV6-5 and J usage is TRBJ1-5; D may be TRBD1 (5 bases). The CDR3 is 16 amino acids. Per the germline V gene, CDR1 is MNHEY and CDR2 is SVGAGI. V was trimmed by 0 bases and J by 0 bases, leaving 9 bases between them. CDR3 in DNA: TGTGCCAGCAGTTACTCCCGACAGAGTAGCAATCAGCCCCAGCATTTT. This sequence encodes CASSYSRQSSNQPQHF.

This chain connects TRBV6-1 to TRBJ1-1; weak D call: TRBD1 (6 bases). Germline CDR1 reads MNHNS; CDR2 reads SASEGT. The V and J ends lost 8 bases and 0 bases respectively, with 16 bases between them. The CDR3 runs to 15 residues. CDR3 protein: CASVDRIQLNTEAFF. In nucleotides, the CDR3 is TGTGCCAGCGTTGACAGGATTCAATTGAACACTGAAGCTTTCTTT.

The sample holds a few counts of this clone. J is TRBJ1-2 and V is TRBV2, with unresolved D. CDR1 is SNHLY, CDR2 FYNNEI, per germline. V was pared by 6 bases and J by 0 bases, with 8 bases between. The CDR3 is 13 amino acids. In nucleotides, the CDR3 is TGTGCCAGCAGCATCCTACCTAACTATGGCTACACCTTC. It is translated as CASSILPNYGYTF. The variable domain in full, completed from reference TRBV2 and TRBJ1-2, reads EPEVTQTPSHQVTQMGQEVILRCVPISNHLYFYWYRQILGQKVEFLVSFYNNEISEKSEIFDDQFSVERPDGSNFTLKIRSTKLEDSAMYFCASSILPNYGYTFGSGTRLTVV.

The chain couples TRBV19 to TRBJ2-7; possibly TRBD2 for D (5 bases). The CDR3 covers 14 residues. Germline CDR1 and CDR2: LNHDA and SQIVND (reference sequence). Trimming took 5 bases from V and 4 from J, leaving 15 bases between them. CDR3 DNA sequence: TGTGCCAGTAGTCCGCGCGCACTAGTATACGAGCAGTACTTC. Its translation is CASSPRALVYEQYF.

This chain connects TRBV5-4 to TRBJ1-5, with 7 bases fitting TRBD1. This CDR3 contains 14 residues. Germline CDR1 is SGHNT and CDR2 is YYREEE (reference sequence). Trimming cost V 3 bases and J 2 bases; bases outside gene matches: 2. Written as DNA, the CDR3 is TGTGCCAGCAGCTCAGGGGGTGGCAATCAGCCCCAGCATTTT. It translates to CASSSGGGNQPQHF. Full variable domain (missing parts from reference TRBV5-4 and TRBJ1-5): ETGVTQSPTHLIKTRGQQVTLRCSSQSGHNTVSWYQQALGQGPQFIFQYYREEENGRGNFPPRFSGLQFPNYSSELNVNALELDDSALYLCASSSGGGNQPQHFGDGTRLSIL.

The J gene is TRBJ1-4, the V gene TRBV6-5, with 8 bases fitting TRBD1. With V trimmed by 8 bases and J by 7 bases, 3 bases remained unmatched. The CDR3 contains 12 residues. Germline CDR1 is MNHEY and CDR2 is SVGAGI. The CDR3 is CASGQGAEKLFF. In DNA form, the CDR3 reads TGTGCCAGCGGCCAGGGGGCTGAAAAACTGTTTTTT.

The chain joins TRBV7-2 to TRBJ1-2, with 9 bases that match TRBD1. CDR1 is SGHTA, CDR2 FQGNSA, per germline. The CDR3 has 15 amino acids. J lost 4 bases, V lost 0 bases, and 3 bases had no gene match. The CDR3 region is CASSLAGQGTYGYTF. The CDR3 nucleotides are TGTGCCAGCAGCTTAGCGGGACAGGGAACCTATGGCTACACCTTC.

The genes are TRBV18 and TRBJ1-1; 8 bases match TRBD1. In germline, CDR1 is KGHSH, CDR2 LQKENI. V was clipped by 4 bases and J by 4 bases; unmatched bases: 14. The CDR3 spans 17 residues. The CDR3, as DNA: TGTGCCAGCTCACTTAATCCGAGGGACAGGAGCTCCACTGAAGCTTTCTTT. The encoded protein is CASSLNPRDRSSTEAFF.

This clone was observed once. This chain uses TRBV2 with TRBJ1-4; 9 bases line up with TRBD1. Germline CDR1 and CDR2: SNHLY and FYNNEI. The CDR3 covers 15 residues. The V and J ends lost 6 bases and 11 bases, in that order; junction bases with no gene match: 13. CDR3: CASSEQGQGSDKLFF. The CDR3 nucleotides read TGTGCCAGCAGCGAGCAGGGACAGGGATCTGATAAACTGTTTTTT.

This rearrangement joins TRBV2 to TRBJ1-2, with no clear D. Trimming shortened V by 2 bases and J by 8 bases, and 18 bases separated the two germline ends. Germline V gives CDR1 SNHLY, CDR2 FYNNEI. The CDR3 consists of 15 residues. The CDR3 nucleotides are TGTGCCAGCAGTGAATCCCAGTCCGCACCCGGCGGCTACACCTTC. This codes for CASSESQSAPGGYTF.

The rearrangement uses TRBV6-5 and TRBJ2-7; D unresolved. Trimming pared 5 bases from V and 3 bases from J, leaving 5 bases between. The germline gives CDR1 MNHEY, CDR2 SVGAGI. There are 11 residues in the CDR3. DNA for the CDR3: TGTGCCAGCAGTGACCACTACGAGCAGTACTTC. It codes for CASSDHYEQYF.

Concerning this clone: A much bigger clone sits one base away, suggesting this may be a read error. The chain recombines TRBV29-1 with TRBJ1-1, with D possibly matching TRBD1 (6 bases). The CDR3 extends over 12 amino acids. The germline V gene encodes CDR1 SQVTM and CDR2 ANQGSEA. CDR3 bases: TGCAGCGTTAAGGACAGCCACACTGAAGCTCTCTTT. This translates into CSVKDSHTEALF.

This clone was seen just once. V gene TRBV28 combines with J gene TRBJ1-3; D is perhaps TRBD1 (5 bases). The germline V gene has CDR1 MDHEN and CDR2 SYDVKM. The CDR3 extends over 14 amino acids. V lost 1 base to trimming and J lost 7 bases, with 11 bases between them. CDR3 DNA: TGTGCCAGCAGTTTATTCCAGGGTGGGAACACCATATATTTT. Translating gives CASSLFQGGNTIYF.

On this clone itself: Additional DNA sequences in this sample encode the identical CDR3. The chain has TRBV6-1 and TRBJ1-5; D ambiguous. CDR3 length: 13 residues. Germline CDR1 reads MNHNS; CDR2 reads SASEGT. Trimming stripped 6 bases from V and 4 bases from J, with 10 bases between. CDR3 DNA: TGTGCCAGCAGCGGTAGAGGGAATCAGCCCCAGCATTTT. It translates to CASSGRGNQPQHF.

This chain uses TRBV2 with TRBJ2-1; TRBD2 matches 8 bases. Per germline, CDR1 SNHLY and CDR2 FYNNEI. The V gene end was trimmed by 1 base and the J gene end by 5 bases; junction bases not matched to a gene: 7. The CDR3 spans 16 residues. The chain's CDR3 is CASSEGPSGRDNEQFF. The CDR3 DNA reads TGTGCCAGCAGTGAAGGGCCCAGCGGGAGAGACAATGAGCAGTTCTTC.